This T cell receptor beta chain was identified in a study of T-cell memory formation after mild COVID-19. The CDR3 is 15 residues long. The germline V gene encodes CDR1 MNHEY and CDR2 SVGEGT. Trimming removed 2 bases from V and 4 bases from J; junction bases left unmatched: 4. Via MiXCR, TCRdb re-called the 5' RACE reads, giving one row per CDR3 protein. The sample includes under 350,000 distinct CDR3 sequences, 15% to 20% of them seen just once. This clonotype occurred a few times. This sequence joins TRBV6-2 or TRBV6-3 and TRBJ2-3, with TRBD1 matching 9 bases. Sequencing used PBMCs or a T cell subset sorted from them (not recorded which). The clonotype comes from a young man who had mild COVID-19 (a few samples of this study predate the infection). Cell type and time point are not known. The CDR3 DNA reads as TGTGCCAGCAGTTACGGACAGGGGAGTGCAGATACGCAGTATTTT. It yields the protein CASSYGQGSADTQYF.